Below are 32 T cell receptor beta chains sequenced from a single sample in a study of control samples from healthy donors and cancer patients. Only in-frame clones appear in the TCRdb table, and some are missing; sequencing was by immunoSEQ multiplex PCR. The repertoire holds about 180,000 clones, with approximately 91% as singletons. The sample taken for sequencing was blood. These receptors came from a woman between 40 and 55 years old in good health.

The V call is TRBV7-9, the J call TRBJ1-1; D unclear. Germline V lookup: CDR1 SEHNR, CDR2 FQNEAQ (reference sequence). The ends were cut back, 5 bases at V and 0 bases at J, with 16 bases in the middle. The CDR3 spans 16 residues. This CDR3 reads CASSPPPSAVNTEAFF. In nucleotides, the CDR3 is TGTGCCAGCAGCCCACCCCCCTCGGCGGTGAACACTGAAGCTTTCTTT.

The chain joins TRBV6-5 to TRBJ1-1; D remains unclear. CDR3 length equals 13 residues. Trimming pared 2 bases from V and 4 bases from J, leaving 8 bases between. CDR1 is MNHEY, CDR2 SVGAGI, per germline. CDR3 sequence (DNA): TGTGCCAGCAGTTACGGGGAGGGCACTGAAGCTTTCTTT. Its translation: CASSYGEGTEAFF.

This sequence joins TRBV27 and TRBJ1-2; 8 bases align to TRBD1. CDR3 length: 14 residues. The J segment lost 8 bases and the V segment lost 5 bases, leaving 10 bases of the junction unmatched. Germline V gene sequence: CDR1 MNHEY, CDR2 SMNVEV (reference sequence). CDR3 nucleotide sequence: TGTGCCAGCAGTAAATCGGGACAGGTTTACGGCTACACCTTC. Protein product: CASSKSGQVYGYTF.

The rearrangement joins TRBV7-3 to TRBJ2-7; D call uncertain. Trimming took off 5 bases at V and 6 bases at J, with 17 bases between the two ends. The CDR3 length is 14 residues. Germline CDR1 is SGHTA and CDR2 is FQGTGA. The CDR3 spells CASSLGIGSSEQYF. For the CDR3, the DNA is TGTGCCAGCAGCCTGGGGATAGGCTCATCCGAGCAGTACTTC.

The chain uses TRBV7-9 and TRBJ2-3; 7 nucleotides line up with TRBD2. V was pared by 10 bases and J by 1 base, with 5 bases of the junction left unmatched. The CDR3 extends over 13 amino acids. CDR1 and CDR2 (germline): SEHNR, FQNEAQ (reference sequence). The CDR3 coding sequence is TGTGCCACCGAGGGGAGGGGCACAGATACGCAGTATTTT. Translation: CATEGRGTDTQYF.

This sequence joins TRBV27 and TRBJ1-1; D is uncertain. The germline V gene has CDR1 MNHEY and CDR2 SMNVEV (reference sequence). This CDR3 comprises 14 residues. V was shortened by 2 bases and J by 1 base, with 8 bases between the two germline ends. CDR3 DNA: TGTGCCAGCAGTTTAAGAGGAGGGAACACTGAAGCTTTCTTT. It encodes CASSLRGGNTEAFF.

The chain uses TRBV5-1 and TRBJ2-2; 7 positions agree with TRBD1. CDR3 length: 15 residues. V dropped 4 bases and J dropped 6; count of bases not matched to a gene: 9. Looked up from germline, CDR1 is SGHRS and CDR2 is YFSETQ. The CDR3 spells CASSTTGPPSGELFF. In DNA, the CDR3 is TGCGCCAGCAGCACGACAGGGCCCCCCTCCGGGGAGCTGTTTTTT.

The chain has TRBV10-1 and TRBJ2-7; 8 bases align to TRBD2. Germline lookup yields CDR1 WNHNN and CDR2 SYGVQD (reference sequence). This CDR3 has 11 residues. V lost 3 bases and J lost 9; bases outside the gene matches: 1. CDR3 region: CASSDAGGQYF. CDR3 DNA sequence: TGCGCCAGCAGTGACGCGGGGGGGCAGTACTTC.

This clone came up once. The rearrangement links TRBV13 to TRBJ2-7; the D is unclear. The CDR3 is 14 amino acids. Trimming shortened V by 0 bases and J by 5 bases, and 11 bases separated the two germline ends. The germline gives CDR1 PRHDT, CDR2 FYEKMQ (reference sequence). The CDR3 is CASSLGLGRNEQYF. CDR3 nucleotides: TGTGCCAGCAGCTTAGGCCTAGGTAGGAACGAGCAGTACTTC.

The DNA for the CDR3 is TGTGCCAGCAGCTTAGCAGCGGGGTTTGCCAATGAGCAGTTCTTC. Its translation: CASSLAAGFANEQFF. The chain is built from TRBV7-9 and TRBJ2-1; the match to TRBD2 covers 7 bases. CDR3 length equals 15 residues. V trimming: 0 bases; J trimming: 6 bases; junction bases outside the gene matches: 5. CDR1 is SEHNR, CDR2 FQNEAQ, per germline (reference sequence).

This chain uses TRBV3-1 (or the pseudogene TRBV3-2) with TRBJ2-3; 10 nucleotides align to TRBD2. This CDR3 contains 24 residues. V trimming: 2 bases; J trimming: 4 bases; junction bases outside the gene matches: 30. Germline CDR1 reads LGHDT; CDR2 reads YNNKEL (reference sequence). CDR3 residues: CASSQRAPVEVSGLAILGADTQYF. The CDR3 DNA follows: TGTGCCAGCAGCCAACGCGCCCCGGTGGAGGTGTCGGGACTAGCGATCCTTGGGGCAGATACGCAGTATTTT.

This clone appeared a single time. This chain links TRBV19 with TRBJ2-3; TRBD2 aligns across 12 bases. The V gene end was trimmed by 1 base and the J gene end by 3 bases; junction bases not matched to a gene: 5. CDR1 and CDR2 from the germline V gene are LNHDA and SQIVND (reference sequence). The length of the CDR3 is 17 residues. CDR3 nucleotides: TGTGCCAGTAGTATAGTAAGGACTAGCGGGGCGACAGATACGCAGTATTTT. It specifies CASSIVRTSGATDTQYF.

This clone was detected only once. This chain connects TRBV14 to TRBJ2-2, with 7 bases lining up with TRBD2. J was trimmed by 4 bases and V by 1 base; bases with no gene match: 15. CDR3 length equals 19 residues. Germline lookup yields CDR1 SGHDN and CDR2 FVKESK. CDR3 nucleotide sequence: TGTGCCAGCAGCCAAGCCCCCCCCGGAGCGGGGACGGGCACCGGGGAGCTGTTTTTT. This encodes CASSQAPPGAGTGTGELFF.

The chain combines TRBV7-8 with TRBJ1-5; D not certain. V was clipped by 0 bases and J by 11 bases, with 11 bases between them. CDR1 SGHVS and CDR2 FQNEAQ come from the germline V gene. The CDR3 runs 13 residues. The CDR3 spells CASSLASDLAQHF. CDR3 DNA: TGTGCCAGCAGCTTAGCGTCGGATCTCGCCCAGCATTTT.

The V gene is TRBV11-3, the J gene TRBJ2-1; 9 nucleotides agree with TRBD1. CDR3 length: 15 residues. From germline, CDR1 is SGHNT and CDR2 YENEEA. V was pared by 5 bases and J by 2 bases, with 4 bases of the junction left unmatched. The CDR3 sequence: CASSRGQGTYNEQFF. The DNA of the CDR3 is TGTGCCAGCAGCCGGGGACAGGGAACCTACAATGAGCAGTTCTTC.

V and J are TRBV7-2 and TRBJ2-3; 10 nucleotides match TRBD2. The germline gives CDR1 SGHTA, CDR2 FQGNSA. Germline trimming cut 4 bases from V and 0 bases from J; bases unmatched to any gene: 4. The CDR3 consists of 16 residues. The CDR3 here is CASSSIAGGSTDTQYF. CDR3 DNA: TGTGCCAGCAGCTCAATAGCGGGGGGCAGCACAGATACGCAGTATTTT.

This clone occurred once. The CDR3 reads CASSYGRHNSPLHF. In DNA form, the CDR3 reads TGTGCCAGCAGTTACGGGAGGCATAATTCACCCCTCCACTTT. The V call is TRBV6-2 or TRBV6-3, the J call TRBJ1-6; D is ambiguous. Germline CDR1 and CDR2: MNHEY and SVGEGT. V lost 2 bases to trimming and J lost 5 bases, with 7 bases between them. The CDR3 consists of 14 residues.

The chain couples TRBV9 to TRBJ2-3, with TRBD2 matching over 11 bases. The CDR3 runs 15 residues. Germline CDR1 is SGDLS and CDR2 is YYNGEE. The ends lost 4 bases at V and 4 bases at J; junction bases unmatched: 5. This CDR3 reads CASSRISGGADTQYF. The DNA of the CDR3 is TGTGCCAGCAGCCGAATTAGCGGGGGGGCAGATACGCAGTATTTT.

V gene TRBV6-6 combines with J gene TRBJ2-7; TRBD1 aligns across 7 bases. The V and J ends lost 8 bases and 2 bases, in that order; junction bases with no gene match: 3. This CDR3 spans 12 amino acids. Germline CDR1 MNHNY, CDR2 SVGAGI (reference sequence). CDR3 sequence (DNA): TGTGCCAGCCAGCAGGGGGCCTACGAGCAGTACTTC. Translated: CASQQGAYEQYF.

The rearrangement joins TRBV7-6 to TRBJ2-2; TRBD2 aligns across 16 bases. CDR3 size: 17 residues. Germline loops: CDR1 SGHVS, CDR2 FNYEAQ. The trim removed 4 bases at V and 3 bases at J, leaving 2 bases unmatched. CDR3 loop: CASSSGLAGGDTGELFF. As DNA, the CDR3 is TGTGCCAGCAGCTCGGGACTAGCGGGGGGGGACACCGGGGAGCTGTTTTTT.

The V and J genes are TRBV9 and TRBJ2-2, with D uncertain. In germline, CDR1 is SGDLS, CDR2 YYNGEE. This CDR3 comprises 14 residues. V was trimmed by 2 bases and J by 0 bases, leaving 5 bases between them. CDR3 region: CASSVGPNTGELFF. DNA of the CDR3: TGTGCCAGCAGCGTCGGCCCGAACACCGGGGAGCTGTTTTTT. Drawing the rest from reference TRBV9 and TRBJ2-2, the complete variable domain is DSGVTQTPKHLITATGQRVTLRCSPRSGDLSVYWYQQSLDQGLQFLIQYYNGEERAKGNILERFSAQQFPDLHSELNLSSLELGDSALYFCASSVGPNTGELFFGEGSRLTVL.

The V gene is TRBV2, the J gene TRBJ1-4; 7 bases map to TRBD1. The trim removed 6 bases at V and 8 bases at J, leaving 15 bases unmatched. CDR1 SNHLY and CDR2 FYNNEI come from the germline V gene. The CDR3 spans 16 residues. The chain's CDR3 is CASRAIIQGGDEKLFF. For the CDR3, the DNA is TGTGCCAGCAGAGCAATTATCCAGGGGGGGGACGAAAAACTGTTTTTT.

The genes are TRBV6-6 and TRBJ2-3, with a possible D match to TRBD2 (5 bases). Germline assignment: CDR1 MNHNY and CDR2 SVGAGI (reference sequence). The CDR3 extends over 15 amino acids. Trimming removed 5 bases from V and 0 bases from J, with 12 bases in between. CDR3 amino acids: CASSTRGSSTDTQYF. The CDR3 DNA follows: TGTGCCAGCAGTACCCGAGGGTCTAGCACAGATACGCAGTATTTT.

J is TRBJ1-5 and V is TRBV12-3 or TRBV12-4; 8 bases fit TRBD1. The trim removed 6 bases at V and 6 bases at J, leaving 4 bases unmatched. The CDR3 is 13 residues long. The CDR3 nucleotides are TGTGCCAGCAGGGCACAGGGGGTTCAGCCCCAGCATTTT. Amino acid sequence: CASRAQGVQPQHF.

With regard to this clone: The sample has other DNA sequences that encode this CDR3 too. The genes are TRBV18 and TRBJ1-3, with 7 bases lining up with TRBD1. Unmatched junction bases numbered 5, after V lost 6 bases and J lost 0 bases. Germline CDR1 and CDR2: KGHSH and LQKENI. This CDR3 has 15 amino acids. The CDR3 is CASSLGTVSGNTIYF. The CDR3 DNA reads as TGTGCCAGCTCCCTCGGGACAGTCTCTGGAAACACCATATATTTT.

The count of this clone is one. The CDR3 loop reads CASSFRGRGTTDEQFF. CDR3 nucleotide sequence: TGTGCCAGCAGCTTCAGGGGAAGGGGGACCACCGATGAGCAGTTCTTC. The chain employs TRBV3-1 (or the pseudogene TRBV3-2) and TRBJ2-1, with a weak D call TRBD1 (6 bases). The V end lost 5 bases, the J end lost 8 bases, and 22 bases lay between the germline ends. This CDR3 has 16 amino acids. The germline CDR1 and CDR2 sequences are LGHDT and YNNKEL (reference sequence).

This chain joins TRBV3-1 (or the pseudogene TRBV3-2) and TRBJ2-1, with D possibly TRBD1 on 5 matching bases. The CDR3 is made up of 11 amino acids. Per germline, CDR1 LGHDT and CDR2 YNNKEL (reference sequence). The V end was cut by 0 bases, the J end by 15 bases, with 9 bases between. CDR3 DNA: TGTGCCAGCAGCCAAGATGACAGAACGTTCTTC. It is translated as CASSQDDRTFF.

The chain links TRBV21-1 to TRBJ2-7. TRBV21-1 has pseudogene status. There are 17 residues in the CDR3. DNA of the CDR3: TGTGCCAGCAGCAAAGCCCGACGTGGTCCTGAGCACTACGAGCAGTACTTC. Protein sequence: CASSKARRGPEHYEQYF.

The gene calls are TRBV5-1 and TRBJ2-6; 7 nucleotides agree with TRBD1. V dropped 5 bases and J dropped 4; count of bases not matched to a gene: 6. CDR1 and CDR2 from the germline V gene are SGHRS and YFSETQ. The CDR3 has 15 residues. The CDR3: CASSEGAAGANVLTF. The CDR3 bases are TGCGCCAGCAGTGAGGGGGCAGCGGGGGCCAACGTCCTGACTTTC. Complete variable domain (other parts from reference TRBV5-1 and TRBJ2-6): KAGVTQTPRYLIKTRGQQVTLSCSPISGHRSVSWYQQTPGQGLQFLFEYFSETQRNKGNFPGRFSGRQFSNSRSEMNVSTLELGDSALYLCASSEGAAGANVLTFGAGSRLTVL.

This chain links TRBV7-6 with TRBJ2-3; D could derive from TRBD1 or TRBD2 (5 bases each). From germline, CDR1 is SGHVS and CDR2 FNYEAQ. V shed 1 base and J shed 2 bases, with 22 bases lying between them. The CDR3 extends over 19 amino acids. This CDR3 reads CASSLVTPGPTLITDTQYF. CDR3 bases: TGTGCCAGCAGCTTAGTAACTCCGGGACCAACCCTCATCACAGATACGCAGTATTTT.

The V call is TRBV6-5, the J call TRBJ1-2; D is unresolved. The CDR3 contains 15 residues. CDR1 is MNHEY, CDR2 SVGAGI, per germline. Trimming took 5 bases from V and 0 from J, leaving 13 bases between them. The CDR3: CASSLIDPPNYGYTF. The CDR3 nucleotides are TGTGCCAGCAGTCTCATCGACCCTCCTAACTATGGCTACACCTTC.

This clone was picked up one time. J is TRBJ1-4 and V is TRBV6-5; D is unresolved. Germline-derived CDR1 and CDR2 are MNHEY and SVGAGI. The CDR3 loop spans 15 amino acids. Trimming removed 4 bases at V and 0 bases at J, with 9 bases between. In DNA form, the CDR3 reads TGTGCCAGCAGTTCCCGTCCTTCAACTAATGAAAAACTGTTTTTT. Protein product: CASSSRPSTNEKLFF.